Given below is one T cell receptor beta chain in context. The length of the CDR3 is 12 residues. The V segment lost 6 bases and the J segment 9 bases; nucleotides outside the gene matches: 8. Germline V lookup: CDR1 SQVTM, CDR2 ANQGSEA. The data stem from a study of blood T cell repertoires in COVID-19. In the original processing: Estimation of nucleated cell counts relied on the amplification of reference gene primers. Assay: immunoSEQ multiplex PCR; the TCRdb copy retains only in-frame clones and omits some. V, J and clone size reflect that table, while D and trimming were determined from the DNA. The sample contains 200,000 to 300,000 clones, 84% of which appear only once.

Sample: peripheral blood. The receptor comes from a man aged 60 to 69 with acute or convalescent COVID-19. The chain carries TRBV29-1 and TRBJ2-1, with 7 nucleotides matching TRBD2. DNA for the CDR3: TGCAGCGTGGGAAAACTAGCGAGTGAGCAGTTCTTC. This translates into CSVGKLASEQFF.